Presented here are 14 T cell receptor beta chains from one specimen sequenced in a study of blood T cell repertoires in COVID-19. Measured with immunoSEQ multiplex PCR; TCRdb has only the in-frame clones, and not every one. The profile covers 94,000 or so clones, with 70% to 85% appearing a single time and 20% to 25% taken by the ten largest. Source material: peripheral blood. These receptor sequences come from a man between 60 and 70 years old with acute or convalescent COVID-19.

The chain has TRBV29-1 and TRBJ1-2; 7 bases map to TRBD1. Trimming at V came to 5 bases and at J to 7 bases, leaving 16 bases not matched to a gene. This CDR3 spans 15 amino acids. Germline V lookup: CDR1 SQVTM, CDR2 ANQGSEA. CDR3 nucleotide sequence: TGCAGCGTTCGATCCGGGCAGGGGGTGAGGGGTGGCTACACCTTC. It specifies CSVRSGQGVRGGYTF.

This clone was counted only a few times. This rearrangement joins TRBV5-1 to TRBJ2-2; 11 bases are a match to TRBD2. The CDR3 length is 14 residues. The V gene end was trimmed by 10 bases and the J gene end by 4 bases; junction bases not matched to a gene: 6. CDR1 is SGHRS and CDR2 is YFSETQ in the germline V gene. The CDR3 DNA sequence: TGCGCCTGCTATAGCGGGGGGGCCACCGGGGAGCTGTTTTTT. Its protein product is CACYSGGATGELFF.

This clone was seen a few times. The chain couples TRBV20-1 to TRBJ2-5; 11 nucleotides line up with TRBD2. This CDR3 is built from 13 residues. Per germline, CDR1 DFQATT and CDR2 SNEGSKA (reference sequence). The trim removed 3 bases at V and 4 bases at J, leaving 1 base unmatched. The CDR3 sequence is CSASTSGGETQYF. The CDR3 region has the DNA TGCAGTGCTAGTACTAGCGGGGGAGAGACCCAGTACTTC.

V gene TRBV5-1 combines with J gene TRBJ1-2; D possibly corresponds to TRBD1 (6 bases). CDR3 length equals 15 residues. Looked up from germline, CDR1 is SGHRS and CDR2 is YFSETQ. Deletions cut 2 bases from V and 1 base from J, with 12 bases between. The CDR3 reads CASSFTTGDNYGYTF. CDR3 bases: TGCGCCAGCAGCTTTACGACAGGTGATAACTATGGCTACACCTTC.

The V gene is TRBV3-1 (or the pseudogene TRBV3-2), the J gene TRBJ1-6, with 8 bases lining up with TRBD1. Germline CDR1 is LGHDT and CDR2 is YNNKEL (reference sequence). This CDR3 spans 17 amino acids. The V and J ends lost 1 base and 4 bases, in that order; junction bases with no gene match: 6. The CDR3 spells CASSQAWRQGYNSPLHF. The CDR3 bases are TGTGCCAGCAGCCAAGCCTGGAGACAGGGGTATAATTCACCCCTCCACTTT.

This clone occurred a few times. The CDR3 sequence is CASSIQGPETQYF. The CDR3, as DNA: TGTGCCAGCAGTATACAGGGCCCCGAGACCCAGTACTTC. The rearrangement uses TRBV27 and TRBJ2-5; D is possibly TRBD1 (6 bases). Germline V gene data show CDR1 as MNHEY and CDR2 as SMNVEV (reference sequence). This CDR3 spans 13 amino acids. V lost 5 bases, J lost 5 bases, and 12 bases lay in between.

The CDR3: CATSDLDSTNTEAFF. CDR3 sequence (DNA): TGTGCCACCAGTGATTTAGACAGTACGAACACTGAAGCTTTCTTT. This chain uses TRBV24-1 with TRBJ1-1, with D tentatively TRBD1 (5 bases). V dropped 1 base and J dropped 1 base, with 9 bases sitting between them. The CDR3 loop spans 15 amino acids. Germline lookup yields CDR1 KGHDR and CDR2 SFDVKD.

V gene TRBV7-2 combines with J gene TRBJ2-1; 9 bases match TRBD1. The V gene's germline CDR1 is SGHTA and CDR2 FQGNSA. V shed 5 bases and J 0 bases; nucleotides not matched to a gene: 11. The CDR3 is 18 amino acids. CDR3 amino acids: CASSKPGQGTYSYNEQFF. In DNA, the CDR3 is TGTGCCAGCAGCAAACCGGGACAGGGAACTTACTCCTACAATGAGCAGTTCTTC. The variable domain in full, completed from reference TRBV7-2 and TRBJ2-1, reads GAGVSQSPSNKVTEKGKDVELRCDPISGHTALYWYRQSLGQGLEFLIYFQGNSAPDKSGLPSDRFSAERTGGSVSTLTIQRTQQEDSAVYLCASSKPGQGTYSYNEQFFGPGTRLTVL.

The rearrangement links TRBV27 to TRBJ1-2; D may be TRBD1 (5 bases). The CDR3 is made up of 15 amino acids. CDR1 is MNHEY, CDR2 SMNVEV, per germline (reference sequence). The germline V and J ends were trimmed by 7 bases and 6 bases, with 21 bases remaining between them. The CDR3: CASTSVGAGFHGYTF. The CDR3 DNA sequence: TGTGCCAGCACCTCCGTTGGGGCCGGGTTTCATGGCTACACCTTC.

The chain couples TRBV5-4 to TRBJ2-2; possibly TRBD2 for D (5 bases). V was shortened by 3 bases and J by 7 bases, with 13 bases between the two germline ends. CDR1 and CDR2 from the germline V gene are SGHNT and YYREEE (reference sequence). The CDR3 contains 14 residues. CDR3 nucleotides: TGTGCCAGCAGCTCGGGATGGGCCGACGGGGAGCTGTTTTTT. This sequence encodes CASSSGWADGELFF.

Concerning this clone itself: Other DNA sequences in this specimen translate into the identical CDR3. CDR3 nucleotide sequence: TGTGCCAGCAGTGGGACCGGGGGCAATCAGCCCCAGCATTTT. Translating gives CASSGTGGNQPQHF. J is TRBJ1-5 and V is TRBV2; the D is unclear. V was cut by 4 bases and J by 2 bases, with 9 bases left in between. The CDR3 loop spans 14 amino acids. Germline loops: CDR1 SNHLY, CDR2 FYNNEI.

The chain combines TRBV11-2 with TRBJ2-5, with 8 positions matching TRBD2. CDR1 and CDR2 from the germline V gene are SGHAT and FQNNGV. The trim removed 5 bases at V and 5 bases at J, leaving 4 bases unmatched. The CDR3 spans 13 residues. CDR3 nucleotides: TGTGCCAGCAGCCCCGGGAGGGAGGAGACCCAGTACTTC. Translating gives CASSPGREETQYF.

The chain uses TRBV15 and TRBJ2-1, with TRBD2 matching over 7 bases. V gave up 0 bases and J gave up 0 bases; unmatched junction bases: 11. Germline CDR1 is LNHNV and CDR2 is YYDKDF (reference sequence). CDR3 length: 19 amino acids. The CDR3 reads CATSRDSGGSSGSYNEQFF. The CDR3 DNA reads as TGTGCCACCAGCAGAGATTCGGGAGGCTCCAGCGGCTCCTACAATGAGCAGTTCTTC.

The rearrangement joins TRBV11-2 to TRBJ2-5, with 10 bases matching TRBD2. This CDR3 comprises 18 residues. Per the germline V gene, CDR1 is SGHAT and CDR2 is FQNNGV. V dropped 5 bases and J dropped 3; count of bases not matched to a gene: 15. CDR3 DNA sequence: TGTGCCAGCAGCACCCCGGGGGCTAGCGGGGGCGAGGAAGAGACCCAGTACTTC. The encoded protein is CASSTPGASGGEEETQYF.